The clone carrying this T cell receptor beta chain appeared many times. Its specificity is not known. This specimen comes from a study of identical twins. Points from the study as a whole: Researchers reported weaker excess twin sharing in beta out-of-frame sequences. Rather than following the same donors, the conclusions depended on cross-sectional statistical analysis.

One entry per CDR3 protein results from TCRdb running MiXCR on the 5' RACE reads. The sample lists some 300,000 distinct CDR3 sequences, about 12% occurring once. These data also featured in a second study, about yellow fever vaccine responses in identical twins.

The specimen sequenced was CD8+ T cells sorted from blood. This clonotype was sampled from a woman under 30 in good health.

The CDR3 nucleotides read TGTGCCAGCAGTTTAGGAGGCGCGACCGGGGGGACCCAGTACTTC. Its protein product is CASSLGGATGGTQYF. The rearrangement uses TRBV12-3 or TRBV12-4 and TRBJ2-5; perhaps TRBD2 as D (6 bases). This CDR3 has 15 residues. V lost 1 base, J lost 7 bases, and 16 bases lay in between.